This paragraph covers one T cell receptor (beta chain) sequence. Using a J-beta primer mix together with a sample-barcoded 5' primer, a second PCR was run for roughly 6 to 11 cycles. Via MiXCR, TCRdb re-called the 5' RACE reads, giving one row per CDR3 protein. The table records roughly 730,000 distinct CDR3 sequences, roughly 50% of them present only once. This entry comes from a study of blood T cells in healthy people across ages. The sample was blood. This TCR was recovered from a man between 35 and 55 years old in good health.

The CDR3 nucleotides read TGCAGTGCTAGAGAGGCAGGGGAGTTGAGCGGTCAGCCCCAGCATTTT. Its translation is CSAREAGELSGQPQHF. The rearrangement joins TRBV20-1 to TRBJ1-5; possibly TRBD1 for D (6 bases). CDR3 size: 16 residues. V shed 0 bases and J shed 6 bases, with 18 bases lying between them. CDR1 is DFQATT, CDR2 SNEGSKA, per germline (reference sequence).